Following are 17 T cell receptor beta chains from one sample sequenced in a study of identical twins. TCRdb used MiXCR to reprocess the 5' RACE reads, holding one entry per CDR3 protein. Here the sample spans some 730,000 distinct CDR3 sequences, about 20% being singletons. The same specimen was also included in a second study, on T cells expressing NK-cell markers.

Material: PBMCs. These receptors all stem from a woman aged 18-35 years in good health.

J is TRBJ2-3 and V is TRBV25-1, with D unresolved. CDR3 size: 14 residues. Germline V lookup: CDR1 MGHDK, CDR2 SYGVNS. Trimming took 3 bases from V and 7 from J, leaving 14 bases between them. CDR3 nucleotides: TGTGCCAGCAGTGACCCTTTTAGAGCCAATACGCAGTATTTT. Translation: CASSDPFRANTQYF.

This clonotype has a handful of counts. The CDR3 DNA follows: TGTGCCAGCAGCTTCGTGACAGGGAGCTCCTACAATGAGCAGTTCTTC. Protein: CASSFVTGSSYNEQFF. The rearrangement joins TRBV11-2 to TRBJ2-1; 7 positions match TRBD1. The ends lost 3 bases at V and 0 bases at J; junction bases unmatched: 5. CDR3 size: 16 residues. Germline lookup yields CDR1 SGHAT and CDR2 FQNNGV.

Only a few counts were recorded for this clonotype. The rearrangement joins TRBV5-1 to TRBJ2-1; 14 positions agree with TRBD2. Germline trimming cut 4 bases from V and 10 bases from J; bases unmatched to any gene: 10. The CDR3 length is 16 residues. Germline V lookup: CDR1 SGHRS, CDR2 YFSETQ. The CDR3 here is CASSTRTSGGFNEQFF. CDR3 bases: TGCGCCAGCAGCACGCGGACTAGCGGGGGGTTCAACGAGCAGTTCTTC.

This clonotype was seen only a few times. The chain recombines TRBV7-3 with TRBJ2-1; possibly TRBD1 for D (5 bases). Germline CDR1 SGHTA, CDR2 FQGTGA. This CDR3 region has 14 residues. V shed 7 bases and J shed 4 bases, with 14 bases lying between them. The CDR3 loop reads CASTPTAGYNEQFF. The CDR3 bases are TGTGCCAGCACCCCCACGGCAGGGTACAATGAGCAGTTCTTC.

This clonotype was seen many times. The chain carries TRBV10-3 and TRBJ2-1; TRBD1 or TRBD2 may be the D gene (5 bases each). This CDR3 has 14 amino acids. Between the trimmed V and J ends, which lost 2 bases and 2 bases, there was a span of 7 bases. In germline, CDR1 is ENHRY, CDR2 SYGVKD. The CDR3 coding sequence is TGTGCCATCAGTGAGGGGGACCCCTACAATGAGCAGTTCTTC. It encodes CAISEGDPYNEQFF.

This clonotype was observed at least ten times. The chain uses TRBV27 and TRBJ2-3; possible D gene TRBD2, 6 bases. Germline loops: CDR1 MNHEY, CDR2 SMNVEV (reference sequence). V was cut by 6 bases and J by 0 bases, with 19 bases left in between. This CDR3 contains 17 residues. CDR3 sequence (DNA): TGTGCCAGCAGCCTTTTTAGGGACTCAGCTAGCACAGATACGCAGTATTTT. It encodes CASSLFRDSASTDTQYF.

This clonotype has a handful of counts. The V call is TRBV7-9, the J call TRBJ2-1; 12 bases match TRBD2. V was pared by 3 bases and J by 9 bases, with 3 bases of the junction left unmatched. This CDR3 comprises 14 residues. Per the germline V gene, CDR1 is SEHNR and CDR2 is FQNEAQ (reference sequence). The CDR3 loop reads CASSFGLAGIEQFF. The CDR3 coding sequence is TGTGCCAGCAGCTTTGGACTAGCGGGAATTGAGCAGTTCTTC.

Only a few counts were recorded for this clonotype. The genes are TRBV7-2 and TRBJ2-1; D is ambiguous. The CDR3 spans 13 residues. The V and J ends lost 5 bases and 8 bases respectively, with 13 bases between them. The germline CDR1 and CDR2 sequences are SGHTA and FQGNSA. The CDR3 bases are TGTGCCAGCAGCCCTTATACTGTCGATGAGCAGTTCTTC. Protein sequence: CASSPYTVDEQFF.

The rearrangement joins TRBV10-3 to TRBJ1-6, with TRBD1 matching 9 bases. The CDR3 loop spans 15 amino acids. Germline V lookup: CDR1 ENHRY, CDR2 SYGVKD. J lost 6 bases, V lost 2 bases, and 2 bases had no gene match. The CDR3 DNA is TGTGCCATCAGTGAGGCGGGACAGGGTAATTCACCCCTCCACTTT. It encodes CAISEAGQGNSPLHF.

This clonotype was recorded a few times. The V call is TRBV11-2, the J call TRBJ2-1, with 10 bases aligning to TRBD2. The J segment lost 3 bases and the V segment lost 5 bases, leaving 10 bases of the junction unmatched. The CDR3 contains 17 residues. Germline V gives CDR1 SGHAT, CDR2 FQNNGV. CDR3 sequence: CASSPHFSSGGYNEQFF. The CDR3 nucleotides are TGTGCCAGCAGCCCCCACTTCTCTAGCGGGGGCTACAATGAGCAGTTCTTC.

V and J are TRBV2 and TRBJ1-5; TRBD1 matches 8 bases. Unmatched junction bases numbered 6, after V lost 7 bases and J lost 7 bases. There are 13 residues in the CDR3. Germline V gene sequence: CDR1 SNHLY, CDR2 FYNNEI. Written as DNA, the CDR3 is TGTGCCAGCATAGGACAGGGTGGCCAGCCCCAGCATTTT. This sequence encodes CASIGQGGQPQHF.

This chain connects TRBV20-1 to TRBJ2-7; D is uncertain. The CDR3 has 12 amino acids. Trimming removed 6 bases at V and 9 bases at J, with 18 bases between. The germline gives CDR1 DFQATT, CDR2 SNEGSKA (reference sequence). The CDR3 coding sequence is TGCAGTGCCAAATTACCGCCTAAGGGGCAGTACTTC. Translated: CSAKLPPKGQYF.

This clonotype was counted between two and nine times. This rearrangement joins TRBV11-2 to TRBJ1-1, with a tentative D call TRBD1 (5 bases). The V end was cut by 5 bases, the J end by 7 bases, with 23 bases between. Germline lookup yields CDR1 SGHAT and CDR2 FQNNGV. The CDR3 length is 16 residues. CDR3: CASSPLGRGSTSEAFF. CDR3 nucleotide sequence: TGTGCCAGCAGCCCCCTTGGGAGGGGCTCGACGAGTGAAGCTTTCTTT. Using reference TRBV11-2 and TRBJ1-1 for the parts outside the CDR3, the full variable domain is EAGVAQSPRYKIIEKRQSVAFWCNPISGHATLYWYQQILGQGPKLLIQFQNNGVVDDSQLPKDRFSAERLKGVDSTLKIQPAKLEDSAVYLCASSPLGRGSTSEAFFGQGTRLTVV.

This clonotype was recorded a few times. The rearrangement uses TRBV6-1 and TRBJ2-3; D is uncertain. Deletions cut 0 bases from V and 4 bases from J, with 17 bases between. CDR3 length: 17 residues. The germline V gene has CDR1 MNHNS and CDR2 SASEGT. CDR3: CASSEAPEGPPADTQYF. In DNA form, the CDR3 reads TGTGCCAGCAGTGAAGCTCCTGAAGGGCCCCCCGCAGATACGCAGTATTTT.

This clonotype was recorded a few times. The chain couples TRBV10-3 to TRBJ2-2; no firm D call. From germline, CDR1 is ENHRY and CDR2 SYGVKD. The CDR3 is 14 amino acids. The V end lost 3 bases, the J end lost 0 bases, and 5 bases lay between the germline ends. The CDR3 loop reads CAISESANTGELFF. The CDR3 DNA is TGTGCCATCAGTGAAAGTGCGAACACCGGGGAGCTGTTTTTT.

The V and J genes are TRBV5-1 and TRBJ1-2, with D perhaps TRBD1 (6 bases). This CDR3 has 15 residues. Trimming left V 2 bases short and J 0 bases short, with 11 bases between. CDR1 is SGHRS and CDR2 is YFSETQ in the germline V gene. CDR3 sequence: CASSFTGSSNYGYTF. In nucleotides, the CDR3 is TGCGCCAGCAGCTTCACAGGGTCATCTAACTATGGCTACACCTTC. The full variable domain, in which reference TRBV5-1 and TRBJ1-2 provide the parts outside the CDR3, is KAGVTQTPRYLIKTRGQQVTLSCSPISGHRSVSWYQQTPGQGLQFLFEYFSETQRNKGNFPGRFSGRQFSNSRSEMNVSTLELGDSALYLCASSFTGSSNYGYTFGSGTRLTVV.

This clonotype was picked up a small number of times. The CDR3 coding sequence is TGTGCCAGCAGCGACGGGACAGCCTGGAGGAACACTGAAGCTTTCTTT. This codes for CASSDGTAWRNTEAFF. This chain joins TRBV9 and TRBJ1-1; 7 bases map to TRBD1. Germline loops: CDR1 SGDLS, CDR2 YYNGEE. With V trimmed by 3 bases and J by 1 base, 9 bases remained unmatched. This CDR3 is 16 amino acids long.